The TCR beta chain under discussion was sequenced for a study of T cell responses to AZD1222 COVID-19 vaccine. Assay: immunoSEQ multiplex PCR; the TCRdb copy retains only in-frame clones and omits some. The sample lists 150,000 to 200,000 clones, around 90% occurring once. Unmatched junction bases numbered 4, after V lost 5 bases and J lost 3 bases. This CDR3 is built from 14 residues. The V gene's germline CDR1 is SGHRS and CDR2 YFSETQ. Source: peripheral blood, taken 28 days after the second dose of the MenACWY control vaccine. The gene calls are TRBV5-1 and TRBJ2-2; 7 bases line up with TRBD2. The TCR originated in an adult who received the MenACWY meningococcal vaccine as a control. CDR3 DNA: TGCGCCAGCAGGTTTCTAGCGGACACCGGGGAGCTGTTTTTT. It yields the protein CASRFLADTGELFF.